This T cell receptor beta chain was recorded in a study of blood T cell repertoires in COVID-19. Study-wide context: The United States, Italy and Spain were the sources of the acute and convalescent COVID-19 samples. PBMCs, B-cell-depleted T cells, or T cells were the source of the cDNA or gDNA that made up the material.

The CDR3 is made up of 13 amino acids. Losses at the gene ends were 4 bases for V and 3 bases for J; bases not matched to a gene: 4. Looked up from germline, CDR1 is SQVTM and CDR2 is ANQGSEA. Per the original data handling: Reference gene primer amplification yielded estimated nucleated cell counts. Generated by immunoSEQ multiplex PCR, the TCRdb table keeps only in-frame clones and is missing some. V and J calls and clone size come straight from that table; D and trimming were deduced from the DNA. Altogether about 110,000 clones are present, around four fifths being singletons, with the ten largest covering about 3.8%.

This clonotype was obtained from a woman aged 70-85 years with acute or convalescent COVID-19. The sequencing input was peripheral blood. This sequence joins TRBV29-1 and TRBJ1-2, with 8 nucleotides matching TRBD1. As DNA, the CDR3 is TGCAGCGTTGTGGCAGGGGGCGACTATGGCTACACCTTC. Translated: CSVVAGGDYGYTF.